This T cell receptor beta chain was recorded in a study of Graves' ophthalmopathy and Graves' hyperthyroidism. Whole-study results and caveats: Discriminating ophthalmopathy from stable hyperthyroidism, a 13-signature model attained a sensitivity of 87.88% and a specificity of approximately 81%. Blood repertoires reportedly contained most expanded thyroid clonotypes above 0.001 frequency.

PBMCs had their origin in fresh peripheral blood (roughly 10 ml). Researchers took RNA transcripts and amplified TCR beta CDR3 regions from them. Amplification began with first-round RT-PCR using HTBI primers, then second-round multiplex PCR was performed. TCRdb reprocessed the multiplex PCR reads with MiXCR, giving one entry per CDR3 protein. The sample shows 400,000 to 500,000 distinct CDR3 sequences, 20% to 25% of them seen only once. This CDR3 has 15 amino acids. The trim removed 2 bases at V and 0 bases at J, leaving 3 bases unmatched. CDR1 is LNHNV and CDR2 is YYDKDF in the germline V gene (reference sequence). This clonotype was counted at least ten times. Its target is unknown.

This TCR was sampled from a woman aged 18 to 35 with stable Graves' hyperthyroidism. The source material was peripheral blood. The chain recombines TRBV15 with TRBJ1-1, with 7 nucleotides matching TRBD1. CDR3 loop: CATSRHRGMNTEAFF. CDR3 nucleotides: TGTGCCACCAGCAGACACAGGGGTATGAACACTGAAGCTTTCTTT.